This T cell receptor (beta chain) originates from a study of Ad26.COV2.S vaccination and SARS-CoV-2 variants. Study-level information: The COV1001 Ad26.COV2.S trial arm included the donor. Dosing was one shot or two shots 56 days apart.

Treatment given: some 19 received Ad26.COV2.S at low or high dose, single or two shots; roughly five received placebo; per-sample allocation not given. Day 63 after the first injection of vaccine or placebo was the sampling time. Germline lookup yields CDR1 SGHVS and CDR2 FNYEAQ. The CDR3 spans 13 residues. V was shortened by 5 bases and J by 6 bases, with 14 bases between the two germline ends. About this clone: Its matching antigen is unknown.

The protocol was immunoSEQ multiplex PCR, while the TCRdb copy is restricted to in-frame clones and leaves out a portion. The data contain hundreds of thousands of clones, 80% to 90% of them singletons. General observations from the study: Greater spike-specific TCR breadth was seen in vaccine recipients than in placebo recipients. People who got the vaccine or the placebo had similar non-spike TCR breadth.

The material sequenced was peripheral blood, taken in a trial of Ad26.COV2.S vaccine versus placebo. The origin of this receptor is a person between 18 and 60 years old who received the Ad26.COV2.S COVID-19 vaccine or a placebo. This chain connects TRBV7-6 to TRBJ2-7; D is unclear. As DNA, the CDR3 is TGTGCCAGCAGCCCCGCCGGAACCGCCGAGCAGTACTTC. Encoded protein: CASSPAGTAEQYF.